Sequencing of this T cell receptor (beta chain) was carried out in a study of blood T cell repertoires in COVID-19 (dated by TCRdb to 2019 to 2021). At the level of the whole study: Samples covering the acute and convalescent phases of COVID-19 were provided by collaborators in the United States, Italy and Spain. Where available, HLA class I and class II types were taken from metadata supplied by the sample provider and were not determined by assay-based typing. Sample metadata almost always included a de-identified subject ID, COVID-19 status, age in years and sex. The prospective study material was composed of cDNA or gDNA derived from T cells, B-cell-depleted T cells, or PBMCs. The samples were drawn from the first 160 participants of the ongoing ImmuneRACE study and from 950 to 1,500 subjects provided by 6 global collaborators. The dataset comprised deeply sampled blood TCRbeta repertoires from subjects exposed to, actively infected with, or recovered from COVID-19. The repertoires were made available in a free public database intended to serve as a resource for research on the immune response to SARS-CoV-2. Results the study describes overall, beyond this receptor: The quantity of clinical and demographic metadata differed by source and by participant and was supplied without curation.

Turning to this clone: The specificity of this receptor is unknown. No base quality information exists; no much larger clone differs at one position.

The germline V gene gives CDR1 as SGDLS and CDR2 as YYNGEE. V and J are trimmed by 3 bases and 6 bases, and the gene matches miss 3 bases of the junction. Including the terminal cysteine and phenylalanine, the CDR3 comprises 13 residues. The entry retains the CDR3 DNA only, 39 bases that are in frame from base 1. TCRbeta CDR3 regions were amplified from genomic DNA using the immunoSEQ Assay, a bias-controlled multiplex PCR. The authors' analysis ran thus. Nucleated cell counts per sample were estimated from amplification of reference gene primers within the assay. Sequence reads were collapsed and filtered to measure the absolute abundance of every unique TCRbeta CDR3 rearrangement. Productive Simpson clonality was computed per sample as the square root of Simpson's diversity index over productive rearrangements. In its TCRdb copy, this immuneACCESS table keeps in-frame sequences only and misses some clones. Where compared with another copy, unresolved V genes explain less than half of these, and the others have no known cause. Clone size and the V and J calls come from that table; the DNA yielded D and trimming. The sample profile shows 300,000 to 450,000 clones; approximately 87% of them were found once. Jointly, the top ten make up 1% to 1.5% of the sample.

Enrolling through a virtual design, the prospective study's participants ranged in age from roughly 18 to 95 years and lived across 24 United States geographic areas. To assign participants to cohorts, the prospective study relied on clinical history that participants themselves reported in a screening survey and a study questionnaire. ImmuneRACE Cohort 3 recovered participants were defined by two consecutive negative NP/OP PCR tests, healthcare professional clearance, or symptom resolution. In the prospective study, whole blood, serum and a nasopharyngeal or oropharyngeal swab were collected from each participant by mobile phlebotomists. Prospective study participants could optionally give additional blood draws and questionnaires over an approximately 2-month period. Prospective study blood samples were shipped either frozen or at room temperature before DNA extraction.

The rearrangement combines TRBV9 with TRBJ1-2, with TRBD1 matching 9 junction bases. The sample comprised PBMCs or T cells enriched from blood (not recorded which). The sequence derives from a man aged 25 to 45 who had recovered from COVID-19. The encoded CDR3 is CASSDRDRDGYTF. The nucleotides read TGTGCCAGCAGCGACCGGGACAGGGATGGCTACACCTTC.